A selection of T cell receptor beta chains follows, all from one sample in a study of long-term antiretroviral therapy in people with HIV. Sequencing used immunoSEQ multiplex PCR; TCRdb keeps in-frame clones, though not all of them. The table lists about 25,000 clones, almost 80% of them singletons. Source: unsorted PBMCs, taken 2.1 years after starting antiretroviral therapy. The source is a man aged 30-40 years with HIV. Both conserved end residues are part of each CDR3. The D gene is left open where the match is weak. Where a row states a size, it is once, few, many or the class of an expanded clone; other rows omit it.

j_call,clone_size,v_call,d_call,cdr3_aa,cdr3_nt
TRBJ2-7,medium-sized,TRBV7-9,TRBD1,CASSPPTGDYEQYF,TGTGCCAGCAGCCCACCCACAGGGGACTACGAGCAGTACTTC
TRBJ1-6,.,TRBV6-5,TRBD1,CASKKGTGVSPLHF,TGTGCCAGCAAAAAGGGGACAGGGGTTTCACCCCTCCACTTT
TRBJ1-2,few,TRBV28,.,CASSPRSLRGPYGYTF,TGTGCCAGCAGTCCCCGTTCTCTTCGGGGGCCCTATGGCTACACCTTC
TRBJ2-5,.,TRBV29-1,TRBD2,CSVEKAGGPKTQYF,TGCAGCGTTGAGAAAGCGGGAGGGCCAAAGACCCAGTACTTC
TRBJ2-3,.,TRBV27,TRBD2,CASSPTPGLAGTDTQYF,TGTGCCAGCAGTCCCACTCCAGGGCTAGCGGGCACAGATACGCAGTATTTT
TRBJ1-1,.,TRBV19,.,CASSPRTRRNTEAFF,TGTGCCAGTAGTCCACGGACGCGGAGGAACACTGAAGCTTTCTTT
TRBJ2-5,.,TRBV4-1,.,CASSQSGTVQETQYF,TGCGCCAGCAGCCAATCCGGGACTGTACAAGAGACCCAGTACTTC
TRBJ2-5,few,TRBV14,.,CASSQDPRQGFQETQYF,TGTGCCAGCAGCCAAGATCCAAGGCAGGGATTCCAAGAGACCCAGTACTTC
TRBJ2-2,.,TRBV13,TRBD1,CASSPADRGRTGELFF,TGTGCCAGCAGCCCGGCGGACAGGGGTCGGACCGGGGAGCTGTTTTTT
TRBJ2-3,.,TRBV25-1,TRBD1,CASSEPGGRDGDTQYF,TGTGCCAGCAGTGAACCAGGGGGCAGGGATGGGGATACGCAGTATTTT
TRBJ1-5,once,TRBV6-5,.,CASSPGRAQPQHF,TGTGCCAGCAGCCCCGGGAGGGCGCAGCCCCAGCATTTT
TRBJ2-1,.,TRBV6-5,TRBD2,CASSALAGGPGEQFF,TGTGCCAGCAGTGCACTAGCGGGGGGGCCGGGTGAGCAGTTCTTC
TRBJ1-4,.,TRBV27,.,CASSLTANEKLFF,TGTGCCAGCAGTTTAACGGCTAATGAAAAACTGTTTTTT
TRBJ1-5,.,TRBV7-7,.,CASSLGQGNQPQHF,TGTGCTAGCAGCTTAGGGCAGGGCAATCAGCCCCAGCATTTT
TRBJ2-1,.,TRBV6-6,TRBD1,CASSTPGGSYNEQFF,TGTGCCAGCTCAACGCCAGGGGGATCCTACAATGAGCAGTTCTTC
TRBJ2-2,.,TRBV5-4,.,CASSLGSRRSTGELFF,TGTGCCAGCAGCTTGGGGTCTAGGCGATCTACCGGGGAGCTGTTTTTT
TRBJ2-2,.,TRBV7-2,TRBD2,CASSRAIAGGPGELFF,TGTGCCAGCAGCCGGGCGATAGCGGGAGGTCCCGGGGAGCTGTTTTTT
TRBJ2-7,few,TRBV10-1,TRBD1,CASITAARGLSYEQYF,TGCGCCAGCATCACAGCTGCGAGGGGGCTCTCCTACGAGCAGTACTTC
TRBJ1-4,.,TRBV16,.,CASSQSSSRLLVRELFF,TGTGCCAGCAGCCAATCTTCTTCCAGGTTACTAGTCAGGGAACTGTTTTTT
TRBJ1-1,.,TRBV28,.,CASSYQRNTEAFF,TGTGCCAGCAGCTATCAGAGGAACACTGAAGCTTTCTTT
TRBJ2-1,.,TRBV7-2,.,CASSLGQQSYNEQFF,TGTGCCAGCAGCTTAGGCCAGCAGTCCTACAATGAGCAGTTCTTC
TRBJ2-7,.,TRBV6-5,.,CASSYQGSSYEQYF,TGTGCCAGCAGTTACCAGGGATCCTCTTACGAGCAGTACTTC
TRBJ2-3,.,TRBV6-6,.,CASSTLGTDTQYF,TGTGCCAGCAGCACCCTGGGCACAGATACGCAGTATTTT